One sample yielded the 15 T cell receptor beta chains listed below, sequenced in a study of shared clonotypes between healthy human individuals. Assay: immunoSEQ multiplex PCR; the TCRdb copy retains only in-frame clones and omits some. Of about 450,000 clones listed, about 85% are singletons. The sequenced sample consisted of PBMCs. The source is a woman between 40 and 50 years old in good health. Some clones in this sample may be carry-over from other donors' samples.

The chain uses TRBV28 and TRBJ2-7, with D perhaps given as TRBD1 or TRBD2 (5 bases each). Per the germline V gene, CDR1 is MDHEN and CDR2 is SYDVKM. The V end lost 3 bases, the J end lost 2 bases, and 20 bases lay between the germline ends. This CDR3 has 17 amino acids. CDR3 sequence reads: CASSFRPLGVLTYEQYF. For the CDR3, the DNA is TGTGCCAGCAGTTTCCGCCCTTTGGGGGTCTTAACCTACGAGCAGTACTTC.

The V and J genes are TRBV4-2 and TRBJ2-1; perhaps TRBD2 as D (6 bases). Trimming left V 1 base short and J 7 bases short, with 20 bases between. The germline gives CDR1 LGHNA, CDR2 YNFKEQ. The CDR3 covers 17 residues. The CDR3 DNA is TGTGCCAGCAGCCAAGCAAGTGCGGGGCGAGGGAGAAATGAGCAGTTCTTC. As protein: CASSQASAGRGRNEQFF.

This rearrangement joins TRBV11-2 to TRBJ2-2; D not resolved. Germline CDR1 and CDR2: SGHAT and FQNNGV. The CDR3 extends over 13 amino acids. With 1 base removed from V and 4 bases from J, the gap between germline ends came to 4 bases. CDR3 protein: CASSLGSTGELFF. CDR3 in DNA: TGTGCCAGCAGCTTAGGCAGCACCGGGGAGCTGTTTTTT.

This chain joins TRBV29-1 and TRBJ2-1, with 9 nucleotides matching TRBD1. J gave up 2 bases and V 6 bases, and 5 bases lay outside the gene matches. Germline CDR1 SQVTM, CDR2 ANQGSEA. The CDR3 consists of 14 residues. The DNA of the CDR3 is TGCAGCGTCAAGGACAGGGGAACCTACAATGAGCAGTTCTTC. Its translation is CSVKDRGTYNEQFF.

The rearrangement uses TRBV10-1 and TRBJ2-7; D is unclear. The germline CDR1 and CDR2 sequences are WNHNN and SYGVQD (reference sequence). With 2 bases removed from V and 9 bases from J, the gap between germline ends came to 11 bases. The CDR3 consists of 12 residues. For the CDR3, the DNA is TGCGCCAGCAGTGAGGACCCGCTCGTGCAGTACTTC. Its protein is CASSEDPLVQYF.

The chain combines TRBV5-4 with TRBJ2-7, with 8 bases fitting TRBD2. This CDR3 is 15 amino acids long. Unmatched junction bases numbered 9, after V lost 4 bases and J lost 3 bases. Germline lookup yields CDR1 SGHNT and CDR2 YYREEE (reference sequence). The CDR3 region has the DNA TGTGCCAGCAGCCCCCCCGGGACTAGGAGCTACGAGCAGTACTTC. Its protein product is CASSPPGTRSYEQYF.

V gene TRBV7-9 combines with J gene TRBJ2-3, with TRBD2 matching over 8 bases. The trim removed 5 bases at V and 2 bases at J, leaving 9 bases unmatched. The V gene's germline CDR1 is SEHNR and CDR2 FQNEAQ (reference sequence). The length of the CDR3 is 16 residues. The CDR3 DNA follows: TGTGCCAGCAGCCCGCGCGTAGCGGGGCTCACAGATACGCAGTATTTT. Translation gives CASSPRVAGLTDTQYF. Filled out from reference TRBV7-9 and TRBJ2-3, the complete variable domain reads DTGVSQNPRHKITKRGQNVTFRCDPISEHNRLYWYRQTLGQGPEFLTYFQNEAQLEKSRLLSDRFSAERPKGSFSTLEIQRTEQGDSAMYLCASSPRVAGLTDTQYFGPGTRLTVL.

The J gene is TRBJ2-2, the V gene TRBV7-2; no clear D gene. The CDR3 spans 15 residues. Between the trimmed V and J ends, which lost 3 bases and 1 base, there was a span of 9 bases. Germline V gives CDR1 SGHTA, CDR2 FQGNSA. CDR3 region: CASSFEAENTGELFF. CDR3 sequence (DNA): TGTGCCAGCAGCTTCGAGGCGGAGAACACCGGGGAGCTGTTTTTT.

The rearrangement joins TRBV27 to TRBJ2-7; possibly TRBD1 for D (7 bases). The CDR3 is made up of 16 amino acids. V lost 6 bases, J lost 1 base, and 19 bases lay in between. Germline CDR1 and CDR2: MNHEY and SMNVEV (reference sequence). The CDR3 protein is CASRSTGEARSYEQYF. Here the CDR3 DNA reads TGTGCCAGCAGGAGCACAGGGGAGGCTCGGTCCTACGAGCAGTACTTC.

This clone was counted only a few times. This sequence joins TRBV28 and TRBJ2-5, with D perhaps TRBD1 (5 bases). Germline V gene lookup returns CDR1 MDHEN and CDR2 SYDVKM. Trimming stripped 2 bases from V and 7 bases from J, with 8 bases between. The CDR3 has 12 amino acids. This CDR3 is CASSLNGATQYF. The CDR3 bases are TGTGCCAGCAGTTTAAATGGGGCGACCCAGTACTTC.

This clone has only one observation. This chain links TRBV9 with TRBJ1-3; D ambiguous. CDR3 length equals 13 residues. Germline CDR1 reads SGDLS; CDR2 reads YYNGEE. Trimming took 0 bases from V and 5 from J, leaving 6 bases between them. This chain's CDR3 is CASSVVGRNTIYF. The CDR3 DNA sequence: TGTGCCAGCAGCGTAGTAGGGAGAAACACCATATATTTT.

The chain uses TRBV25-1 and TRBJ2-1, with 10 nucleotides matching TRBD2. CDR3 length: 14 amino acids. V trimming: 9 bases; J trimming: 3 bases; junction bases outside the gene matches: 5. Germline V gene data show CDR1 as MGHDK and CDR2 as SYGVNS. CDR3 sequence: CARERTSGYNEQFF. CDR3 nucleotides: TGTGCCAGAGAACGGACTAGCGGCTACAATGAGCAGTTCTTC.

The chain joins TRBV30 to TRBJ1-5; D is perhaps TRBD1 (5 bases). Germline CDR1 GTSNPN, CDR2 SVGIG (reference sequence). The CDR3 has 14 amino acids. The V gene lost 0 bases and the J gene lost 8 bases, with 14 bases spanning the gap. The CDR3 DNA reads TGTGCCTGGAGTGTAGGGGCCCCCAGGGAGCCCCAGCATTTT. Translated, it gives CAWSVGAPREPQHF. Together with reference TRBV30 and TRBJ1-5, the CDR3 gives the full variable domain: SQTIHQWPATLVQPVGSPLSLECTVEGTSNPNLYWYRQAAGRGLQLLFYSVGIGQISSEVPQNLSASRPQDRQFILSSKKLLLSDSGFYLCAWSVGAPREPQHFGDGTRLSIL.

The V call is TRBV6-5, the J call TRBJ2-7; no clear D. Germline V gives CDR1 MNHEY, CDR2 SVGAGI. The CDR3 consists of 15 residues. The V end lost 5 bases, the J end lost 3 bases, and 17 bases lay between the germline ends. CDR3 in DNA: TGTGCCAGCAGTCAGACGCAACCCACATTCTACGAGCAGTACTTC. Amino acids: CASSQTQPTFYEQYF.

V usage is TRBV7-9 and J usage is TRBJ2-5, with D perhaps TRBD1 (6 bases). The germline V gene has CDR1 SEHNR and CDR2 FQNEAQ (reference sequence). Trimming pared 1 base from V and 2 bases from J, leaving 8 bases between. The CDR3 sequence is 14 residues long. In DNA, the CDR3 is TGTGCCAGCAGCTTAGTAGGGGGACAAGAGACCCAGTACTTC. Translating gives CASSLVGGQETQYF.